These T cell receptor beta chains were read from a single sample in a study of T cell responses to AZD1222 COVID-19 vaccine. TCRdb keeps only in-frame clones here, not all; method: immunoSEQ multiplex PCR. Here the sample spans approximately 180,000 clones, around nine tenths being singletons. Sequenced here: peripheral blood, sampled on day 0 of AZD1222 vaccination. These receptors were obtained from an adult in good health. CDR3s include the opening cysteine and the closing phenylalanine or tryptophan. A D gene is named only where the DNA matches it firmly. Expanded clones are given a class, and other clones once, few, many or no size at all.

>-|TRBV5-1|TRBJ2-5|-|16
CASSVPQGVDQETQYF
TGCGCCAGCAGCGTACCACAGGGAGTGGATCAAGAGACCCAGTACTTC
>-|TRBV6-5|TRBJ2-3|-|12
CASTDLGNTQYF
TGTGCCAGCACCGATTTGGGAAATACGCAGTATTTT
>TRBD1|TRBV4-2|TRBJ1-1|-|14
CASSQVRGRTEAFF
TGTGCCAGCAGCCAAGTCAGGGGGAGAACTGAAGCTTTCTTT
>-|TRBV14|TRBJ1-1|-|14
CASSRLRGNTEAFF
TGTGCCAGCAGCCGCCTCAGGGGGAACACTGAAGCTTTCTTT
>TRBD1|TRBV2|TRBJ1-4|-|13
CASRGQGLEKLFF
TGTGCCAGCAGAGGACAGGGCCTAGAAAAACTGTTTTTT
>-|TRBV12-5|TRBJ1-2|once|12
CASGLINYGYTF
TGTGCTAGTGGTTTGATTAACTATGGCTACACCTTC
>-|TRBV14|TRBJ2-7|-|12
CASSPQHYEQYF
TGTGCCAGCAGCCCTCAACATTACGAGCAGTACTTC
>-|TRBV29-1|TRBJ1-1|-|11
CSCGGSTEAFF
TGCAGCTGCGGGGGGTCCACTGAAGCTTTCTTT
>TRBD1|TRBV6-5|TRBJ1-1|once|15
CASSYAGQTNTEAFF
TGTGCCAGCAGTTACGCGGGACAGACAAACACTGAAGCTTTCTTT
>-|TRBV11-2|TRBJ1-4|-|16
CASSLQGRRTNEKLFF
TGTGCCAGCAGCTTGCAGGGGAGGCGAACTAATGAAAAACTGTTTTTT